Presented here are 3 T cell receptor beta chains from one specimen sequenced in a study of sequential checkpoint blockade in melanoma. Clones were read by immunoSEQ multiplex PCR, and TCRdb kept only the in-frame ones, dropping some. The sample lists about 17,000 clones, over 60% occurring once. Sample treatment: randomized to nivolumab then ipilimumab (arm A) or the reverse (arm B). Here the sequenced sample was CD8+ T cells sorted from blood (inferred from file names), taken from a patient given nivolumab and ipilimumab in sequence. The receptors were gathered from a human donor with melanoma.

This clone showed up just a few times. The J gene is TRBJ2-7, the V gene TRBV5-6, with a weak D call TRBD1 (5 bases). The CDR3 contains 14 residues. From germline, CDR1 is SGHDT and CDR2 YYEEEE. Deletions cut 4 bases from V and 6 bases from J, with 17 bases between. CDR3 nucleotides: TGTGCCAGCAGCCACGCAGGGCTCCACCTCGAGCAGTACTTC. The encoded protein is CASSHAGLHLEQYF.

The chain recombines TRBV7-9 with TRBJ2-7; D unresolved. The CDR3 consists of 12 residues. The germline gives CDR1 SEHNR, CDR2 FQNEAQ (reference sequence). V lost 6 bases, J lost 4 bases, and 10 bases lay in between. The CDR3 coding sequence is TGTGCCAGCAGACCCGGTGGTTACGAGCAGTACTTC. This sequence encodes CASRPGGYEQYF.

The chain joins TRBV10-3 to TRBJ1-1; 9 bases are a match to TRBD1. CDR3 size: 14 residues. V dropped 10 bases and J dropped 3; count of bases not matched to a gene: 9. Germline lookup yields CDR1 ENHRY and CDR2 SYGVKD. In DNA, the CDR3 is TGTGCCACCACGGAGACAGGGGGATACACTGAAGCTTTCTTT. The encoded protein is CATTETGGYTEAFF.